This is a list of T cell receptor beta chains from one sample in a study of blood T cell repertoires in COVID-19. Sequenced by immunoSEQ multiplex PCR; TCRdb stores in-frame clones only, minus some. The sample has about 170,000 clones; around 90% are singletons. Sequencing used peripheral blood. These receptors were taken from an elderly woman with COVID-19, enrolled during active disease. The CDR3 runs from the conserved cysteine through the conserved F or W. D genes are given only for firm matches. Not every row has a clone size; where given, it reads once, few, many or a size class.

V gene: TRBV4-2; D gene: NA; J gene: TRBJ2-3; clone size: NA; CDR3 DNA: TGTGCCAGCAGCCAAGAGCGGTCCACAGATACGCAGTATTTT; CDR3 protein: CASSQERSTDTQYF
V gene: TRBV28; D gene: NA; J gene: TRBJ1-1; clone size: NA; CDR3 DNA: TGTGCCAGCAGTTTACAGGTGACAAACACTGAAGCTTTCTTT; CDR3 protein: CASSLQVTNTEAFF
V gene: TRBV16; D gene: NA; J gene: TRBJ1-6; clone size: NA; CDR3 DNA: TGTGCCAGCAGCCCCCGGGGGGGGCCCTCGCTTATGAATTCACCCCTCCACTTT; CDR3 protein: CASSPRGGPSLMNSPLHF
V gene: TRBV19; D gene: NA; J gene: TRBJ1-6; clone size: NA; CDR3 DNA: TGTGCCAGTACCGAGACCCAGAGGGGGAATTCACCCCTCCACTTT; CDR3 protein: CASTETQRGNSPLHF
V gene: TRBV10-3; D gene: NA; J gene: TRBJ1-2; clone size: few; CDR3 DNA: TGTGCCATCAGTGATGGCGGGGGGGATGGCTACACCTTC; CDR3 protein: CAISDGGGDGYTF
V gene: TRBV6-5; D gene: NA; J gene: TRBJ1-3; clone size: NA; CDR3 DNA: TGTGCCAGCAGGGACAGCCTAAACACCATATATTTT; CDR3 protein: CASRDSLNTIYF
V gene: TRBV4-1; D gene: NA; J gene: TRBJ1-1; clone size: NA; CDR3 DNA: TGCGCCAGCAGCCTAGACGGGGGTGAGGCTTTCTTT; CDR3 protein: CASSLDGGEAFF
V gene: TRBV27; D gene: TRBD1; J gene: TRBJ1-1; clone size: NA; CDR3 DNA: TGTGCCAGCAGCCATACAGGGGGCCCCACTGAAGCTTTCTTT; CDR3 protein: CASSHTGGPTEAFF
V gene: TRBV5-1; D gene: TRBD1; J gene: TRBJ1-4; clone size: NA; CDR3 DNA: TGCGCCAGCAGCCCGGGACAGGGCTCTAATGAAAAACTGTTTTTT; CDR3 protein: CASSPGQGSNEKLFF
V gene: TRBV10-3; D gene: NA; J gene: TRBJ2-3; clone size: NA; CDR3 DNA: TGTGCCATCAGGGACAGTTCCGGGACAGATACGCAGTATTTT; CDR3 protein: CAIRDSSGTDTQYF
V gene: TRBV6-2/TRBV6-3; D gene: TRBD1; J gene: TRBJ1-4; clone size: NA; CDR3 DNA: TGTGCCAGCAGTTACAGGGGGCGTGAAAAACTGTTTTTT; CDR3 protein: CASSYRGREKLFF
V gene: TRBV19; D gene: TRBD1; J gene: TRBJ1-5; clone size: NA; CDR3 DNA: TGTGCCAGTAGGATAACACAGGGGGCTCAGCCCCAGCATTTT; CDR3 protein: CASRITQGAQPQHF
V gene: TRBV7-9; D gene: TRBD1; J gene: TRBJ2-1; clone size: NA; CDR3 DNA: TGTGCCAGCAGACGAGGGACAGTCGGAGCAGGGACCCTTGACAATGAGCAGTTCTTC; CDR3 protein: CASRRGTVGAGTLDNEQFF
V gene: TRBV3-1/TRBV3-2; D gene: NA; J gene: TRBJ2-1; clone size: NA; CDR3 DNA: TGTGCCAGCAGCCACCAAGGACTAAATGACGAGCAGTTCTTC; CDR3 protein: CASSHQGLNDEQFF
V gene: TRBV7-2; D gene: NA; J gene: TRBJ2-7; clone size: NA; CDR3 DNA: TGTGCCAGCAGCTTTCTTACGGGGGATATGGACGAGCAGTACTTC; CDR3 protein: CASSFLTGDMDEQYF
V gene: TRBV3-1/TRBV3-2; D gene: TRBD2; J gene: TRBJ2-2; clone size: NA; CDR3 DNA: TGTGCCAGCAGCCTCGGCGGGAGTACCGGGGAGCTGTTTTTT; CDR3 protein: CASSLGGSTGELFF
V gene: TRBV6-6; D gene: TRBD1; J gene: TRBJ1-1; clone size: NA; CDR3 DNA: TGTGCCAGCAGTTCCGGGACAGGGACGACTGAAGCTTTCTTT; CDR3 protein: CASSSGTGTTEAFF
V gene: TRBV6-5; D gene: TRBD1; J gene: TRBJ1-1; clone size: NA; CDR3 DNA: TGTGCCAGCAGGACAGGGTACACTGAAGCTTTCTTT; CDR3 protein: CASRTGYTEAFF
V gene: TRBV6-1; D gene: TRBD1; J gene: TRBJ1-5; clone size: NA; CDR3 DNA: TGTGCCAGCAGTGCTTCCACAGGGGGCCTGGATGTAAGTCAGCCCCAGCATTTT; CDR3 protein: CASSASTGGLDVSQPQHF
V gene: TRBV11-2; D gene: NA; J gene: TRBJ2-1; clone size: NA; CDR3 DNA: TGTGCCAGCAGCTGGACTCAAATAGGGGAGCAGTTCTTC; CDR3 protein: CASSWTQIGEQFF
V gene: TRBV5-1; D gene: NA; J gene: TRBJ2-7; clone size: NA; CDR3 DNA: TGCGCCAGCAGCTTGGCTGCTAGCGCCTACGAGCAGTACTTC; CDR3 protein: CASSLAASAYEQYF
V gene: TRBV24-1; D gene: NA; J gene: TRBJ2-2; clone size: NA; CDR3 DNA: TGTGCCACCAGTGGGGCTAGCTCCACCGGGGAGCTGTTTTTT; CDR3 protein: CATSGASSTGELFF
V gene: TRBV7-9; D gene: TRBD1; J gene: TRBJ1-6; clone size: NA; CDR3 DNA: TGTGCCAGCAGCACCGCGGGGACAGGGGGCGCAGGGAAACCCCTCCACTTT; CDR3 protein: CASSTAGTGGAGKPLHF
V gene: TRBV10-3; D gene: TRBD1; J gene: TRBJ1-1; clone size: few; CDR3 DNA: TGTGCCATCAGTGAGGGACAGGGTGTCATGAACACTGAAGCTTTCTTT; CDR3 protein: CAISEGQGVMNTEAFF
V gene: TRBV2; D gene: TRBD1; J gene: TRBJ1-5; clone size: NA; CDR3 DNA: TGTGCCAGTGAACAGGGGACCCAGTTTGGGCCCCAGCATTTT; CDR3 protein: CASEQGTQFGPQHF
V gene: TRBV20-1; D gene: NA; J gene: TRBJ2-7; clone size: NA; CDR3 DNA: TGCAGTGCTAGTCTGCTAGCGCCCTACGAGCAGTACTTC; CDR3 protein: CSASLLAPYEQYF
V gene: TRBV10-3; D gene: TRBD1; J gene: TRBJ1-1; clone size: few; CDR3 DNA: TGTGCCATCAGTGAGTCTCCCCGGACAGGGACTGAAGCTTTCTTT; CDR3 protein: CAISESPRTGTEAFF
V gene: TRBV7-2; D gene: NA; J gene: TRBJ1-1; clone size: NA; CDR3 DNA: TGTGCCAGCAGCTTTTGGGGCGTGAACACTGAAGCTTTCTTT; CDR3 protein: CASSFWGVNTEAFF
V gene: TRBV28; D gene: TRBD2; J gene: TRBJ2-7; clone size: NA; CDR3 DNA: TGTGCCAGCAGTTTCTGGACTAGCGGGACCCGCTCCTACGAGCAGTACTTC; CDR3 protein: CASSFWTSGTRSYEQYF
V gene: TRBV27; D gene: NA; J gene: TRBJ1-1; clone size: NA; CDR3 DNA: TGTGCCAGCAGTTTAGGACAGAACACTGAAGCTTTCTTT; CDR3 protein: CASSLGQNTEAFF
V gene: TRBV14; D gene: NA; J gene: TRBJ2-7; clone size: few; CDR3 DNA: TGTGCCAGCAGCCAGACCCGGACCCCAGGAGGCGAGCAGTACTTC; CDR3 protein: CASSQTRTPGGEQYF
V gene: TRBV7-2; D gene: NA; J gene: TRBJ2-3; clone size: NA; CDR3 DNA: TGTGCCAGCAGCTTAGGGGACTTCACAGATACGCAGTATTTT; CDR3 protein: CASSLGDFTDTQYF